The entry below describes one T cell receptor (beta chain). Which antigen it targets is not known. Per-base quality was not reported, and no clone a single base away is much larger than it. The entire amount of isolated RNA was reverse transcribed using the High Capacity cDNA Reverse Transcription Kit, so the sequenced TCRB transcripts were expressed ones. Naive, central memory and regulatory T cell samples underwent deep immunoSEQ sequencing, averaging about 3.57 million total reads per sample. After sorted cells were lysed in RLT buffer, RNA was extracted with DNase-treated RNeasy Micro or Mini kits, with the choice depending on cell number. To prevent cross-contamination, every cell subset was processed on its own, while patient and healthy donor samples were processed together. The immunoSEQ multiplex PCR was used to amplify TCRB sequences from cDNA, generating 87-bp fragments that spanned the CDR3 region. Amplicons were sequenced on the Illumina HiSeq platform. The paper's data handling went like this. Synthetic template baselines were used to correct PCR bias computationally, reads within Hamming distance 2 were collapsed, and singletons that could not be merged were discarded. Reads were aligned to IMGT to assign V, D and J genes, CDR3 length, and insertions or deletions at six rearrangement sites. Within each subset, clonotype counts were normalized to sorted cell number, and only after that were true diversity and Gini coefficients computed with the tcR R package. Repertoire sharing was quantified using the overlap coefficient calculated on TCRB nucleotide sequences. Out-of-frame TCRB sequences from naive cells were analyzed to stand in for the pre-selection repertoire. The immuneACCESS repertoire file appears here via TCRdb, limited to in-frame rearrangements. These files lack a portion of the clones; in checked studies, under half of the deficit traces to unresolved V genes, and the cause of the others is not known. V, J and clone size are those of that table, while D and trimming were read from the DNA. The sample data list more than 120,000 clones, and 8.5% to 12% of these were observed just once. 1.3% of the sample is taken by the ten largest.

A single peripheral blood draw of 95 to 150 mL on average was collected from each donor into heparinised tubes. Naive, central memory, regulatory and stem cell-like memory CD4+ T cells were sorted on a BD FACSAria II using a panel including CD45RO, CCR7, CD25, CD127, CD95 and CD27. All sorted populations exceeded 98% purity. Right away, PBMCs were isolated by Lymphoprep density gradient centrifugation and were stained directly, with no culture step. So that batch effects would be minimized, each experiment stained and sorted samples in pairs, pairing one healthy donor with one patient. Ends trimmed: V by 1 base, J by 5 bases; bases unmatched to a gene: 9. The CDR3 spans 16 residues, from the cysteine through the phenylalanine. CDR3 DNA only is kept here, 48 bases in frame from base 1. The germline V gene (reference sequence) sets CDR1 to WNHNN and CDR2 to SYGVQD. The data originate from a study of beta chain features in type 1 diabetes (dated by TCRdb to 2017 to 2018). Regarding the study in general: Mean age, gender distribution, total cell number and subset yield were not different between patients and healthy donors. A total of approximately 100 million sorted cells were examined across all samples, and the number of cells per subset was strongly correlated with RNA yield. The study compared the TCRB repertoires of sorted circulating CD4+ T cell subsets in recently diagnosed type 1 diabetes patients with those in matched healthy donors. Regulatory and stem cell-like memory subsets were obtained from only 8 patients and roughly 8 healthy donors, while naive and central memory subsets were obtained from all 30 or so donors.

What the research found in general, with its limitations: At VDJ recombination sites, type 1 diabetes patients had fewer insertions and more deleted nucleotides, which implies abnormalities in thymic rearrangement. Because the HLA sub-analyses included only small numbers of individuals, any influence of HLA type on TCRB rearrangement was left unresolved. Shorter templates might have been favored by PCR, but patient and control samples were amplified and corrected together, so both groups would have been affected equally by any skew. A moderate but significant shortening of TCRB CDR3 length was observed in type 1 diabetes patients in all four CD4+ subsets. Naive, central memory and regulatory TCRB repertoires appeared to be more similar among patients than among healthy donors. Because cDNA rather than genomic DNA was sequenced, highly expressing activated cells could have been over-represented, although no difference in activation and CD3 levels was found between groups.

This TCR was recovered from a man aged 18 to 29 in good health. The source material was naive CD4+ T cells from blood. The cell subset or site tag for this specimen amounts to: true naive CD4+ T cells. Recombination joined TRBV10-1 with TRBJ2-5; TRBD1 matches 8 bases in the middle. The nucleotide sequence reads TGCGCCAGCAGTGAGTTAAGTCAGGGGGCCGTTGAGACCCAGTACTTC. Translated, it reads CASSELSQGAVETQYF.